These 21 T cell receptor beta chains came from one sample sequenced in a study of shared clonotypes between healthy human individuals. CD8 cells classed as naive were CD45RO-negative and positively selected for CCR7, excluding terminally differentiated effector memory CD45RA+ cells. Libraries were prepared by immunoSEQ multiplex PCR; TCRdb keeps only in-frame clonotypes and omits some of them. The sample yields some 2.1 million clones, about 95% seen once. The sequencing sample was made of naive CD8+ T cells sorted from blood. The source is a man aged 18-30 years in good health.

The V and J genes are TRBV9 and TRBJ1-1, with D unresolved. Germline lookup yields CDR1 SGDLS and CDR2 YYNGEE. Trimming took 4 bases from V and 1 from J, leaving 17 bases between them. This CDR3 has 16 residues. CDR3 in amino acids: CASSHGRLTGNTEAFF. CDR3 DNA sequence: TGTGCCAGCAGCCACGGGCGCCTAACCGGGAACACTGAAGCTTTCTTT.

The chain uses TRBV10-1 and TRBJ2-3; 9 bases fit TRBD2. This CDR3 has 16 residues. After removal of 0 bases from V and 4 bases from J, the junction contained 5 bases not matched to a gene. Looked up from germline, CDR1 is WNHNN and CDR2 is SYGVQD (reference sequence). CDR3 amino acids: CASSESGGRDPDTQYF. CDR3 bases: TGCGCCAGCAGTGAGTCAGGCGGGAGGGACCCAGATACGCAGTATTTT.

The V gene is TRBV9, the J gene TRBJ1-3, with TRBD1 as a possible D gene (6 bases). V lost 0 bases and J 0 bases, leaving 10 bases between the germline ends. The CDR3 contains 16 residues. Germline CDR1 SGDLS, CDR2 YYNGEE. The CDR3 nucleotides read TGTGCCAGCAGCGTAGACGGACAGAGCTCTGGAAACACCATATATTTT. It yields the protein CASSVDGQSSGNTIYF.

This chain links TRBV21-1 with TRBJ2-7; TRBD1 reflects the table's D call only, with no check against the DNA. TRBV21-1 is annotated as a pseudogene. The CDR3 contains 15 residues. CDR3 DNA: TGTGCCAGCAGCAGCCGAAGGGGCCAATACTACGAGCAGTACTTC. This sequence encodes CASSSRRGQYYEQYF.

This chain uses TRBV28 with TRBJ2-7, with TRBD2 identical over 12 bases. CDR3 length: 15 residues. V lost 2 bases to trimming and J lost 4 bases; unmatched junction nucleotides: 3. CDR1 and CDR2 from the germline V gene are MDHEN and SYDVKM. CDR3 coding DNA: TGTGCCAGCAGTTTACTCCTAGCGGGGGGGTACGAGCAGTACTTC. Translating gives CASSLLLAGGYEQYF.

The V call is TRBV11-2, the J call TRBJ2-5; TRBD1 aligns across 9 bases. The CDR3 sequence is 13 residues long. Germline values: CDR1 SGHAT, CDR2 FQNNGV. V dropped 6 bases and J dropped 4; count of bases not matched to a gene: 3. The CDR3 spells CASRATGGETQYF. CDR3 DNA sequence: TGTGCCAGCAGGGCGACAGGGGGAGAGACCCAGTACTTC.

On this clone itself: The same CDR3 arises from other DNA sequences in this sample as well. The rearrangement uses TRBV5-6 and TRBJ2-2; 9 bases agree with TRBD2. Germline CDR1 is SGHDT and CDR2 is YYEEEE. The CDR3 loop spans 14 amino acids. The ends lost 4 bases at V and 6 bases at J; junction bases unmatched: 4. CDR3 DNA sequence: TGTGCCAGCAGCGACGGACTAGCGCCCGGGGAGCTGTTTTTT. Translated: CASSDGLAPGELFF.

The CDR3 DNA follows: TGTGCCAGCAGCTTAGCGTCGGGACTCACGAACACCGGGGAGCTGTTTTTT. Residues: CASSLASGLTNTGELFF. This chain links TRBV7-6 with TRBJ2-2; tentatively, D is TRBD2 (6 bases). Per germline, CDR1 SGHVS and CDR2 FNYEAQ. This CDR3 spans 17 amino acids. V dropped 0 bases and J dropped 0 bases, with 11 bases sitting between them.

The V gene is TRBV7-9, the J gene TRBJ2-5, with TRBD1 identical over 9 bases. The CDR3 length is 16 residues. Germline V gene sequence: CDR1 SEHNR, CDR2 FQNEAQ (reference sequence). Trimming cost V 5 bases and J 1 base; bases outside gene matches: 8. DNA for the CDR3: TGTGCCAGCAGCCGGGCGGGACAGGGACCCCAAGAGACCCAGTACTTC. Its protein product is CASSRAGQGPQETQYF. The entire variable domain, with the rest obtained from reference TRBV7-9 and TRBJ2-5, is as follows: DTGVSQNPRHKITKRGQNVTFRCDPISEHNRLYWYRQTLGQGPEFLTYFQNEAQLEKSRLLSDRFSAERPKGSFSTLEIQRTEQGDSAMYLCASSRAGQGPQETQYFGPGTRLLVL.

The chain recombines TRBV19 with TRBJ2-7; possibly TRBD2 for D (6 bases). This CDR3 is built from 13 residues. V was cut by 4 bases and J by 6 bases, with 13 bases left in between. CDR1 LNHDA and CDR2 SQIVND come from the germline V gene (reference sequence). CDR3 sequence reads: CASSKVSGGEQYF. CDR3 bases: TGTGCCAGTAGTAAGGTCTCCGGGGGCGAGCAGTACTTC.

The V gene is TRBV5-6, the J gene TRBJ2-7, with TRBD2 matching 8 bases. CDR1 is SGHDT, CDR2 YYEEEE, per germline. V dropped 0 bases and J dropped 6; count of bases not matched to a gene: 8. The CDR3 runs 15 residues. CDR3 nucleotides: TGTGCCAGCAGCTTGGGAGCGGGAGTTGCCTCCGAGCAGTACTTC. It is translated as CASSLGAGVASEQYF.

This rearrangement joins TRBV29-1 to TRBJ1-1; D gene uncertain. Trimming cost V 7 bases and J 0 bases, with 12 bases left between them. The CDR3 contains 13 residues. Germline V gives CDR1 SQVTM, CDR2 ANQGSEA. Here the CDR3 DNA reads TGCAGCGCCTTTGACGGATTGAACACTGAAGCTTTCTTT. Its translation: CSAFDGLNTEAFF.

The genes are TRBV13 and TRBJ1-4; a possible D gene is TRBD1 (5 bases). Trimming took 5 bases from V and 7 from J, leaving 17 bases between them. The CDR3 is 15 amino acids. The germline V gene encodes CDR1 PRHDT and CDR2 FYEKMQ (reference sequence). The DNA for the CDR3 is TGTGCCAGCAGCCCCACACGAGGGGAGCGTGAAAAACTGTTTTTT. It translates to CASSPTRGEREKLFF.

Of note for this clone: At the DNA level, this CDR3 is encoded by other sequences in the same sample as well. This chain links TRBV27 with TRBJ2-1; D could derive from TRBD1 or TRBD2 (5 bases each). The V end lost 3 bases, the J end lost 1 base, and 13 bases lay between the germline ends. This CDR3 comprises 16 residues. The germline V gene has CDR1 MNHEY and CDR2 SMNVEV (reference sequence). CDR3 nucleotide sequence: TGTGCCAGCAGTTTGCTGGGGGTCCGGTCCTACAATGAGCAGTTCTTC. Translating gives CASSLLGVRSYNEQFF.

This clone is a singleton in its sample. The chain carries TRBV2 and TRBJ1-1, with D hard to call. V gave up 4 bases and J gave up 0 bases, with 12 bases separating them. Germline V CDR1 and CDR2: SNHLY, FYNNEI. The CDR3 spans 15 residues. The CDR3 sequence: CASSGVYIVNTEAFF. The CDR3 nucleotides are TGTGCCAGCAGTGGGGTGTACATCGTGAACACTGAAGCTTTCTTT.

The rearrangement links TRBV5-4 to TRBJ2-3; no firm D call. The CDR3 extends over 11 amino acids. Germline V gene lookup returns CDR1 SGHNT and CDR2 YYREEE (reference sequence). V was cut by 5 bases and J by 4 bases, with 5 bases left in between. Here the CDR3 DNA reads TGTGCCAGCAGTGAGGCAGATACGCAGTATTTT. It translates to CASSEADTQYF.

The V gene is TRBV28, the J gene TRBJ2-5; D may be TRBD1 (6 bases). The V end was cut by 3 bases, the J end by 5 bases, with 13 bases between. The CDR3 is 14 amino acids. The V gene's germline CDR1 is MDHEN and CDR2 SYDVKM. CDR3: CASSLMGAGETQYF. The CDR3 DNA sequence: TGTGCCAGCAGTTTGATGGGGGCTGGGGAGACCCAGTACTTC.

The chain carries TRBV5-1 and TRBJ1-6; TRBD1 matches at 7 bases. CDR1 and CDR2 (germline): SGHRS, YFSETQ. The CDR3 is 12 amino acids. V was pared by 7 bases and J by 9 bases, with 4 bases of the junction left unmatched. Written as DNA, the CDR3 is TGCGCCAGCCGACAGGGATCTTCACCCCTCCACTTT. Its translation is CASRQGSSPLHF.

The chain employs TRBV29-1 and TRBJ2-3; TRBD1 agrees at 8 bases. The CDR3 is made up of 12 amino acids. Germline V CDR1 and CDR2: SQVTM, ANQGSEA. The trim removed 7 bases at V and 3 bases at J, leaving 3 bases unmatched. The CDR3 DNA follows: TGCAGCGCCACAGGGGGAACAGATACGCAGTATTTT. Translating gives CSATGGTDTQYF.

CDR3 nucleotide sequence: TGTGCCAGCAGCTTATATGCCCGGGACAACGGCATGGAGCAGTACTTC. It codes for CASSLYARDNGMEQYF. J is TRBJ2-7 and V is TRBV5-6; maybe TRBD1 (6 bases). The V gene lost 2 bases and the J gene lost 7 bases, with 22 bases spanning the gap. The CDR3 runs to 16 residues. From germline, CDR1 is SGHDT and CDR2 YYEEEE. Looking up the rest from reference TRBV5-6 and TRBJ2-7 gives the full variable domain: DAGVTQSPTHLIKTRGQQVTLRCSPKSGHDTVSWYQQALGQGPQFIFQYYEEEERQRGNFPDRFSGHQFPNYSSELNVNALLLGDSALYLCASSLYARDNGMEQYFGPGTRLTVT.

This chain joins TRBV4-1 and TRBJ2-7, with a weak D call TRBD2 (7 bases). The length of the CDR3 is 16 residues. Germline V gene data show CDR1 as MGHRA and CDR2 as YSYEKL. Trimming pared 0 bases from V and 6 bases from J, leaving 18 bases between. The CDR3 protein is CASSQEVPGGRGEQYF. CDR3 nucleotides: TGCGCCAGCAGCCAAGAGGTTCCGGGGGGCAGGGGCGAGCAGTACTTC.